The 32 T cell receptor beta chains presented below share a single source sample, sequenced in a study of cytomegalovirus exposure and HLA in healthy donors. PCR used 60 Vbeta primers and 13 Jbeta primers. Profiling relied on immunoSEQ multiplex PCR, and the TCRdb table lists in-frame clones only, not all of them. The profile shows hundreds of thousands of clones, 82% of them singletons. What was sequenced was PBMCs. These receptors were taken from a woman aged 40-49 years in good health and CMV-seronegative.

The chain uses TRBV30 and TRBJ1-1, with TRBD1 identical over 9 bases. Losses at the gene ends were 1 base for V and 4 bases for J; bases not matched to a gene: 7. Germline V gene data show CDR1 as GTSNPN and CDR2 as SVGIG (reference sequence). This CDR3 has 15 amino acids. The CDR3 loop is CAWSEGDRVSTEAFF. The CDR3 coding sequence is TGTGCCTGGAGTGAGGGGGACAGGGTTAGCACTGAAGCTTTCTTT.

J is TRBJ1-5 and V is TRBV2, with a tentative D call TRBD1 (5 bases). This CDR3 is built from 13 residues. Looked up from germline, CDR1 is SNHLY and CDR2 is FYNNEI. The V and J ends lost 7 bases and 4 bases respectively, with 11 bases between them. CDR3 sequence (DNA): TGTGCCAGCACTCTCAACAGGAATCAGCCCCAGCATTTT. Translating gives CASTLNRNQPQHF.

V and J are TRBV7-9 and TRBJ2-7, with D perhaps TRBD1 (6 bases). Per germline, CDR1 SEHNR and CDR2 FQNEAQ (reference sequence). The CDR3 runs 16 residues. Trimming cost V 2 bases and J 2 bases, with 16 bases left between them. The CDR3 DNA reads as TGTGCCAGCAGCTTATTGGCCGGACAGAAGACCTACGAGCAGTACTTC. Its translation is CASSLLAGQKTYEQYF. Combining the CDR3 with reference TRBV7-9 and TRBJ2-7 gives the whole variable domain DTGVSQNPRHKITKRGQNVTFRCDPISEHNRLYWYRQTLGQGPEFLTYFQNEAQLEKSRLLSDRFSAERPKGSFSTLEIQRTEQGDSAMYLCASSLLAGQKTYEQYFGPGTRLTVT.

V and J are TRBV27 and TRBJ2-5; 8 bases agree with TRBD1. CDR1 is MNHEY and CDR2 is SMNVEV in the germline V gene (reference sequence). CDR3 length: 16 residues. The V and J ends lost 5 bases and 5 bases, in that order; junction bases with no gene match: 13. CDR3 DNA: TGTGCCAGCAGTCCCTACGGACAGGGCGACGGGGAGACCCAGTACTTC. It translates to CASSPYGQGDGETQYF.

The chain carries TRBV7-9 and TRBJ2-4, with a weak D call TRBD1 (6 bases). Trimming took 5 bases from V and 0 from J, leaving 17 bases between them. Germline CDR1 reads SEHNR; CDR2 reads FQNEAQ (reference sequence). The CDR3 extends over 17 amino acids. The CDR3 DNA reads as TGTGCCAGCAGCCCGGCTGATGGGGGCAGAGCCAAAAACATTCAGTACTTC. Translated, it gives CASSPADGGRAKNIQYF.

The rearrangement uses TRBV27 and TRBJ2-3; 12 nucleotides line up with TRBD1. J lost 4 bases, V lost 10 bases, and 6 bases had no gene match. The CDR3 length is 14 residues. Germline assignment: CDR1 MNHEY and CDR2 SMNVEV (reference sequence). This chain's CDR3 is CATRGTGGADTQYF. CDR3 nucleotide sequence: TGTGCCACTAGGGGGACAGGGGGCGCAGATACGCAGTATTTT.

The chain uses TRBV28 and TRBJ2-5, with 7 bases matching TRBD1. The germline CDR1 and CDR2 sequences are MDHEN and SYDVKM. The CDR3 contains 14 residues. J was trimmed by 3 bases and V by 5 bases; bases with no gene match: 6. CDR3 residues: CASSPTGFEETQYF. The CDR3 DNA reads TGTGCCAGCAGTCCGACAGGGTTCGAAGAGACCCAGTACTTC.

This clone was counted a few times. The chain carries TRBV9 and TRBJ1-6; no clear D. This CDR3 spans 14 amino acids. V shed 0 bases and J shed 7 bases, with 8 bases lying between them. CDR1 SGDLS and CDR2 YYNGEE come from the germline V gene. As DNA, the CDR3 is TGTGCCAGCAGCGTAGCCATAACAAATTCACCCCTCCACTTT. It translates to CASSVAITNSPLHF.

The chain is built from TRBV7-6 and TRBJ2-1, with 8 bases aligning to TRBD2. This CDR3 comprises 15 residues. The V gene end was trimmed by 5 bases and the J gene end by 8 bases; junction bases not matched to a gene: 11. CDR1 is SGHVS, CDR2 FNYEAQ, per germline. The CDR3 region has the DNA TGTGCCAGCAGCCCCCTCTCGGGGGGGCGGGATGAGCAGTTCTTC. This translates into CASSPLSGGRDEQFF. Full variable domain (outside the CDR3, taken from reference TRBV7-6 and TRBJ2-1): GAGVSQSPRYKVTKRGQDVALRCDPISGHVSLYWYRQALGQGPEFLTYFNYEAQQDKSGLPNDRFSAERPEGSISTLTIQRTEQRDSAMYRCASSPLSGGRDEQFFGPGTRLTVL.

This clone was counted a few times. The chain couples TRBV30 to TRBJ1-4, with D maybe TRBD1 (5 bases). Trimming removed 3 bases at V and 11 bases at J, with 13 bases between. Germline values: CDR1 GTSNPN, CDR2 SVGIG (reference sequence). The CDR3 contains 12 residues. Written as DNA, the CDR3 is TGTGCCTGGAGAACCAGGGATACGAAACTGTTTTTT. This encodes CAWRTRDTKLFF.

The rearrangement links TRBV6-5 to TRBJ1-5; D ambiguous. The V end was cut by 0 bases, the J end by 11 bases, with 11 bases between. Germline V gene data show CDR1 as MNHEY and CDR2 as SVGAGI. The CDR3 has 13 amino acids. CDR3 in amino acids: CASSYSIDNAQHF. The DNA for the CDR3 is TGTGCCAGCAGTTACTCGATAGACAATGCCCAGCATTTT.

CDR3 sequence reads: CAWSGRFAPTGSSGANVLTF. In DNA form, the CDR3 reads TGTGCCTGGAGCGGCCGATTTGCCCCTACAGGGAGCTCTGGGGCCAACGTCCTGACTTTC. The rearrangement uses TRBV30 and TRBJ2-6, with D maybe TRBD1 (6 bases). This CDR3 comprises 20 residues. The V gene's germline CDR1 is GTSNPN and CDR2 SVGIG (reference sequence). The ends were cut back, 3 bases at V and 0 bases at J, with 24 bases in the middle.

The chain carries TRBV15 and TRBJ1-2, with a tentative D call TRBD1 (5 bases). The V and J ends lost 0 bases and 8 bases respectively, with 13 bases between them. Germline loops: CDR1 LNHNV, CDR2 YYDKDF (reference sequence). This CDR3 is built from 14 residues. CDR3 sequence (DNA): TGTGCCACCAGCAGAGATCAAGGGGCGCGGGGCTACACCTTC. It translates to CATSRDQGARGYTF.

The V call is TRBV18, the J call TRBJ1-2, with a possible D match to TRBD1 (6 bases). V was clipped by 2 bases and J by 4 bases, with 14 bases between them. The CDR3 totals 15 residues. CDR1 and CDR2 (germline): KGHSH, LQKENI. The CDR3 DNA is TGTGCCAGCTCACCATCGGGCAGGGGTGCCTATGGCTACACCTTC. It specifies CASSPSGRGAYGYTF. Variable domain in full (rest from reference TRBV18 and TRBJ1-2): NAGVMQNPRHLVRRRGQEARLRCSPMKGHSHVYWYRQLPEEGLKFMVYLQKENIIDESGMPKERFSAEFPKEGPSILRIQQVVRGDSAAYFCASSPSGRGAYGYTFGSGTRLTVV.

This clone appeared a few times. CDR3 sequence: CASSGRGRGGYGYTF. In DNA, the CDR3 is TGTGCCAGCAGCGGTAGGGGTCGGGGAGGCTATGGCTACACCTTC. The chain couples TRBV5-4 to TRBJ1-2; D may be TRBD1 (5 bases). Germline loops: CDR1 SGHNT, CDR2 YYREEE (reference sequence). Trimming took 4 bases from V and 4 from J, leaving 17 bases between them. The CDR3 extends over 15 amino acids.

The chain joins TRBV11-2 to TRBJ2-5; a possible D gene is TRBD2 (5 bases). Trimming took 1 base from V and 5 from J, leaving 11 bases between them. Germline CDR1 is SGHAT and CDR2 is FQNNGV. This CDR3 is built from 14 residues. CDR3 DNA: TGTGCCAGCAGCTTAGCCCCTAGCCTGGAGACCCAGTACTTC. As protein: CASSLAPSLETQYF. Together with reference TRBV11-2 and TRBJ2-5, the CDR3 gives the full variable domain: EAGVAQSPRYKIIEKRQSVAFWCNPISGHATLYWYQQILGQGPKLLIQFQNNGVVDDSQLPKDRFSAERLKGVDSTLKIQPAKLEDSAVYLCASSLAPSLETQYFGPGTRLLVL.

This chain joins TRBV2 and TRBJ2-5; D not resolved. Trimming cost V 8 bases and J 0 bases, with 16 bases left between them. Germline V gene lookup returns CDR1 SNHLY and CDR2 FYNNEI. This CDR3 spans 15 amino acids. The CDR3 nucleotides are TGTGCCAGCTCTCGCGCTCCGATGTACCAAGAGACCCAGTACTTC. Translation: CASSRAPMYQETQYF.

The chain combines TRBV5-6 with TRBJ2-3; D gene uncertain. Per germline, CDR1 SGHDT and CDR2 YYEEEE. The CDR3 spans 14 residues. V was pared by 2 bases and J by 1 base, with 8 bases between. The CDR3 here is CASSFRGGTDTQYF. The CDR3 nucleotides are TGTGCCAGCAGCTTCCGCGGCGGCACAGATACGCAGTATTTT.

This chain links TRBV5-1 with TRBJ1-2, with D perhaps matching TRBD1 (5 bases). This CDR3 comprises 14 residues. Germline V lookup: CDR1 SGHRS, CDR2 YFSETQ. V was trimmed by 5 bases and J by 0 bases, leaving 11 bases between them. The CDR3, as DNA: TGCGCCAGCAGAGATCCGACAGCTAACTATGGCTACACCTTC. Amino acid sequence: CASRDPTANYGYTF.

This rearrangement joins TRBV27 to TRBJ2-7; weak D call: TRBD1 (5 bases). This CDR3 comprises 14 residues. The germline gives CDR1 MNHEY, CDR2 SMNVEV (reference sequence). V was clipped by 8 bases and J by 2 bases, with 16 bases between them. The DNA of the CDR3 is TGTGCCAGCCATGCGGCAGGGAACACCTACGAGCAGTACTTC. Translated, it gives CASHAAGNTYEQYF.

The V call is TRBV11-3, the J call TRBJ2-2; D is uncertain. V was trimmed by 5 bases and J by 5 bases, leaving 9 bases between them. There are 13 residues in the CDR3. CDR1 and CDR2 (germline): SGHNT, YENEEA. DNA of the CDR3: TGTGCCAGCAGCCTAAGAGAAACCGGGGAGCTGTTTTTT. It translates to CASSLRETGELFF. Full variable domain (outside the CDR3, taken from reference TRBV11-3 and TRBJ2-2): EAGVVQSPRYKIIEKKQPVAFWCNPISGHNTLYWYLQNLGQGPELLIRYENEEAVDDSQLPKDRFSAERLKGVDSTLKIQPAELGDSAVYLCASSLRETGELFFGEGSRLTVL.

This clone was observed once. V gene TRBV4-1 combines with J gene TRBJ1-3; D is perhaps TRBD1 (6 bases). The CDR3 runs to 14 residues. Trimming removed 1 base at V and 8 bases at J, with 12 bases between. Germline loops: CDR1 MGHRA, CDR2 YSYEKL. DNA for the CDR3: TGCGCCAGCAGCCAAGGGGACATTTGGGACACCATATATTTT. Its translation: CASSQGDIWDTIYF.

The chain is built from TRBV21-1 and TRBJ2-7; whether TRBD1, the table's D call, matches the DNA was not checked. TRBV21-1 counts as a pseudogene. CDR3 length equals 16 residues. The CDR3 nucleotides read TGTGCCAGCAGCAAATCTTTGGACAGGGGGACCTACGAGCAGTACTTC. Its translation is CASSKSLDRGTYEQYF.

The chain joins TRBV7-9 to TRBJ2-1; the D gene is possibly TRBD1 (5 bases). Trimming took 5 bases from V and 7 from J, leaving 18 bases between them. Germline CDR1 is SEHNR and CDR2 is FQNEAQ (reference sequence). The CDR3 runs 15 residues. CDR3 in DNA: TGTGCCAGCAGCCCAGGGCCAGCAGGTGTGAATGAGCAGTTCTTC. Its protein is CASSPGPAGVNEQFF.

This rearrangement joins TRBV7-2 to TRBJ2-3, with 16 positions matching TRBD2. J was trimmed by 8 bases and V by 3 bases; bases with no gene match: 5. CDR3 length: 16 amino acids. Germline V lookup: CDR1 SGHTA, CDR2 FQGNSA. Here the CDR3 DNA reads TGTGCCAGCAGCTTTTCCGGGACTAGCGGGGGGGGTACGCAGTATTTT. Protein sequence: CASSFSGTSGGGTQYF. Full variable domain (remainder filled in from reference TRBV7-2 and TRBJ2-3): GAGVSQSPSNKVTEKGKDVELRCDPISGHTALYWYRQSLGQGLEFLIYFQGNSAPDKSGLPSDRFSAERTGGSVSTLTIQRTQQEDSAVYLCASSFSGTSGGGTQYFGPGTRLTVL.

This clone has a handful of counts. The genes are TRBV29-1 and TRBJ2-2; 8 bases map to TRBD2. V gave up 5 bases and J gave up 0 bases; unmatched junction bases: 5. The CDR3 loop spans 15 amino acids. Per germline, CDR1 SQVTM and CDR2 ANQGSEA. The CDR3 protein is CSVLPRGANTGELFF. CDR3 coding DNA: TGCAGCGTTCTCCCGCGGGGGGCGAACACCGGGGAGCTGTTTTTT.

V and J are TRBV7-3 and TRBJ2-5, with D perhaps matching TRBD1 (6 bases). The better agreement between TRBJ2-7 and the DNA end casts doubt on the J call. The CDR3 is 13 amino acids. Germline lookup yields CDR1 SGHTA and CDR2 FQGTGA. CDR3 sequence (DNA): TGTGCCAGCAGGAACAGTGGGGGCCACGAGCAGTACTTC. It specifies CASRNSGGHEQYF.

This chain links TRBV4-3 with TRBJ2-2, with 7 bases that match TRBD2. The germline V gene encodes CDR1 LGHNA and CDR2 YSLEER. Trimming removed 0 bases from V and 1 base from J; junction bases left unmatched: 5. The CDR3 runs 17 residues. In DNA, the CDR3 is TGCGCCAGCAGCCAAGATCTTGGGGGGGGGAACACCGGGGAGCTGTTTTTT. Residues: CASSQDLGGGNTGELFF.

This clone was counted between two and nine times. The V gene is TRBV18, the J gene TRBJ1-6, with TRBD1 matching over 7 bases. CDR3 length: 15 amino acids. V was pared by 11 bases and J by 9 bases, with 16 bases of the junction left unmatched. CDR1 KGHSH and CDR2 LQKENI come from the germline V gene. The CDR3 coding sequence is TGTGCCTCCCGGGGGCGGACAGGAGAAGGTTCACCCCTCCACTTT. Translated, it gives CASRGRTGEGSPLHF.

The rearrangement joins TRBV7-9 to TRBJ2-5; perhaps TRBD2 as D (6 bases). Germline CDR1 is SEHNR and CDR2 is FQNEAQ (reference sequence). Trimming pared 3 bases from V and 5 bases from J, leaving 16 bases between. The length of the CDR3 is 15 residues. The CDR3: CASSFRYPGVETQYF. The CDR3 DNA follows: TGTGCCAGCAGCTTTCGGTACCCGGGAGTGGAGACCCAGTACTTC.

The genes are TRBV27 and TRBJ2-4, with 10 bases that match TRBD1. The V gene end was trimmed by 5 bases and the J gene end by 0 bases; junction bases not matched to a gene: 10. The CDR3 extends over 18 amino acids. Germline CDR1 and CDR2: MNHEY and SMNVEV (reference sequence). The chain's CDR3 is CASSGTGASTLAKNIQYF. The CDR3 bases are TGTGCCAGCAGTGGGACAGGGGCGTCGACCTTAGCCAAAAACATTCAGTACTTC.

The chain uses TRBV29-1 and TRBJ2-1, with D unresolved. Trimming took 6 bases from V and 0 from J, leaving 12 bases between them. The germline CDR1 and CDR2 sequences are SQVTM and ANQGSEA. The length of the CDR3 is 14 residues. CDR3 DNA: TGCAGCGTCGGTGGGCTTTACTCCTACAATGAGCAGTTCTTC. Translated: CSVGGLYSYNEQFF.